This paragraph reports one T cell receptor (beta chain). These data originate in a study of CD8 T cells in Susac syndrome. With random hexamers, reverse transcription was performed on roughly 0.45 to 1 ug of RNA. Multiplex immunoSEQ PCR targeted 54 Vbeta and 13 Jbeta TCR beta segments. Each CDR3 protein gets one entry after TCRdb re-called the immunoSEQ multiplex PCR reads with MiXCR. Of more than 65,000 distinct CDR3 sequences in the sample, just under 95% were seen once. The controls, all healthy donors, were matched for age and sex. It was negative isolation that provided the CD8+ and CD4+ T cells, whereas TEMRA cells were enriched by FACS. V shed 2 bases and J shed 0 bases, with 8 bases lying between them. Per germline, CDR1 MNHNY and CDR2 SVGAGI (reference sequence). The CDR3 spans 15 residues.

The specimen sequenced was CD8+ T cells from PBMCs. V usage is TRBV6-6 and J usage is TRBJ2-1; the D is unclear. This TCR came from a human donor in good health. The CDR3 region is CASSYRSDSYNEQFF. CDR3 nucleotides: TGTGCCAGCAGTTACCGGTCGGACTCCTACAATGAGCAGTTCTTC.